This paragraph reports one T cell receptor beta chain. This clone was seen just once. This clone's antigen is unknown. Base qualities are missing; no much larger clone stands one base away. The V end loses 4 bases and the J end loses 0 bases, and a stretch of 11 bases separates them. CDR1 and CDR2 were assigned from the germline V gene as SGHRS and YFSETQ. Measured from the cysteine to the phenylalanine, the CDR3 is 16 residues long. Solely the CDR3 DNA is kept, with 48 bases framed from the first base. This record comes from a study of T cell responses to AZD1222 COVID-19 vaccine (dated by TCRdb to 2020 to 2023). At the level of the whole study: A total of 233 trial participants underwent TCR sequencing, of whom 207 received two doses of AZD1222 and around 25 received two doses of the MenACWY control vaccine. Enrollment into the trials was organized by age into subgroups of 18-55, 56-69 and 70-plus years, and those subgroups contained roughly 140, 27 and 60 TCR-sequenced participants, respectively. Broader findings and caveats from the paper: The 56-69-year group was small, and its depth increase did not reach significance, likely because of low power. Nearly half of unique spike-specific TCRs reportedly recognized epitopes outside regions mutated in the B.1.351 and B.1.1.7 variants. Spike-specific TCR breadth and depth rose significantly after two AZD1222 doses compared with day 0 and with MenACWY recipients. CD4 TCRs associated with the vaccine covered the entire spike protein, and the dominant responses were in regions 160-218 and 743-854. No day 14 peak-response samples were available, so repertoires were characterized only after the peak T cell response. Most participants were white British and females outnumbered males, and the authors suggested that clonal diversity may have been underestimated. Conclusions about previously exposed vaccinees were limited because only six AZD1222 recipients were SARS-CoV-2 seropositive at baseline.

The CDR3 regions of human TCRbeta chains were analyzed by immunosequencing. The authors' pipeline ran thus. TCRs in the repertoires were matched against a reference library of SARS-CoV-2-specific TCRs that had been generated with the MIRA antigen-specificity platform. Breadth meant the fraction of unique TCRs that were SARS-CoV-2-associated, whereas depth meant the fraction of total T cells that were SARS-CoV-2-associated. Using the MIRA data, every spike-specific TCR was mapped to the spike region that the TCR reacted to and assigned to either a CD4 or a CD8 class. Log10-transformed breadth and depth values were compared by one-way ANOVA with Sidak's multiple comparisons tests. TCRdb stores this immuneACCESS table with in-frame sequences only. Part of the clones is absent; in the studies checked, under half of the shortfall reflects unresolved V genes, and no reason is known for the rest. That table supplies the V and J calls and clone size; D and trimming were determined from the DNA. This sample has approximately 200,000 clones in its table, and approximately 93% of those were observed once. Jointly, the top ten make up 1% of the sample.

According to the study, the label for this sample's time point signals: about 28 days (+/-7) after the second vaccine dose. Because spike-specific TCR depth and breadth did not differ between the two schedules, AZD1222 recipients who got a second dose at roughly 4 weeks were pooled with those who got a second dose at roughly 12 weeks. Vaccinee samples were obtained from the UK trials COV001 and COV002, which included a single-blind randomized controlled phase 2/3 trial of AZD1222 (ChAdOx1 nCoV-19) in healthy adults. For TCRbeta chain sequencing, PBMC samples from trial participants were taken at day 0 and at day 28 after the second dose.

The sequence is built from TRBV5-1 and TRBJ2-6; no D gene is confidently identified. The clonotype comes from an adult who received the AZD1222 COVID-19 vaccine. This specimen consisted of peripheral blood, obtained 28 days after the second AZD1222 dose. This receptor has the CDR3 CASSPVSRSGANVLTF. In nucleotides, the sequence is TGCGCCAGCAGCCCCGTGAGCCGCTCTGGGGCCAACGTCCTGACTTTC.